This T cell receptor (beta chain) emerged from a study of shared clonotypes between healthy human individuals. V shed 3 bases, J shed 3 bases, and the junction held 2 bases outside the gene matches. CDR1 is SGDLS, CDR2 YYNGEE, per germline. This CDR3 is 15 amino acids long. Comment on this clone: This sample also contains other DNA sequences that code for the same CDR3.

TCRdb's copy holds only in-frame clones and misses some; the assay was immunoSEQ multiplex PCR. This repertoire shows some 2,400,000 clones, 90% to 97% found once; its top ten account for roughly 0.13%. Sequenced sample: naive CD4+ T cells sorted from blood. Regarding subset: CD45RA+ positively selected. The source is a man between 18 and 35 years old in good health. This chain connects TRBV9 to TRBJ2-1; TRBD2 matches at 11 bases. CDR3 nucleotides: TGTGCCAGCAGCGCAGGGACTAGCGGCTACAATGAGCAGTTCTTC. Amino acid sequence: CASSAGTSGYNEQFF.